Each of the 15 T cell receptor beta chains below was sequenced from the same sample in a study of cytomegalovirus exposure and HLA in healthy donors. The PCR was carried out with 60 Vbeta primers and 13 Jbeta primers. Using immunoSEQ multiplex PCR, the repertoire was profiled, and TCRdb retains in-frame clones only, with some absent. The profile shows 100,000 to 120,000 clones, around four fifths of them singletons. Sequencing used PBMCs. The receptors come from a woman between 35 and 50 years old in good health and CMV-seropositive.

This chain connects TRBV9 to TRBJ2-1; 10 bases are shared with TRBD2. There are 16 residues in the CDR3. V shed 0 bases, J shed 5 bases, and the junction held 5 bases outside the gene matches. The germline V gene encodes CDR1 SGDLS and CDR2 YYNGEE. CDR3 sequence: CASSVASLAGNNEQFF. The CDR3 DNA sequence: TGTGCCAGCAGCGTAGCGTCACTAGCGGGGAACAATGAGCAGTTCTTC.

The table lists this clone with a few counts. The rearrangement uses TRBV4-3 and TRBJ2-5; D is possibly TRBD2 (6 bases). The CDR3 contains 16 residues. The germline V gene has CDR1 LGHNA and CDR2 YSLEER. V lost 0 bases to trimming and J lost 5 bases, with 16 bases between them. CDR3 region: CASSQDWTNLIETQYF. CDR3 bases: TGCGCCAGCAGCCAAGACTGGACTAACCTTATCGAGACCCAGTACTTC.

V usage is TRBV9 and J usage is TRBJ2-3; 8 bases agree with TRBD2. CDR1 is SGDLS, CDR2 YYNGEE, per germline. The CDR3 runs 15 residues. Trimming took 2 bases from V and 2 from J; bases not matched to a gene: 4. CDR3 sequence: CASSVTGGTTDTQYF. The CDR3 DNA sequence: TGTGCCAGCAGCGTGACGGGGGGGACCACAGATACGCAGTATTTT.

CDR3 nucleotide sequence: TGTGCGACCGGAGCGGAGCCCTACGAGCAGTACTTC. Its protein product is CATGAEPYEQYF. The chain is built from TRBV27 and TRBJ2-7; weak D call: TRBD2 (5 bases). The CDR3 runs 12 residues. The germline CDR1 and CDR2 sequences are MNHEY and SMNVEV (reference sequence).

V usage is TRBV11-2 and J usage is TRBJ1-5, with a possible D match to TRBD1 (6 bases). Trimming removed 4 bases at V and 0 bases at J, with 22 bases between. Per germline, CDR1 SGHAT and CDR2 FQNNGV. This CDR3 has 19 residues. CDR3 loop: CASSSDVVDRENSNQPQHF. DNA of the CDR3: TGTGCCAGCAGCTCCGATGTCGTGGACAGAGAGAATAGCAATCAGCCCCAGCATTTT.

With regard to this clone: At one end the junction does not follow the germline gene, possibly because of a read error. CDR3: CSSSSLEAQAGNGYGYTF. CDR3 coding DNA: TGTTCCAGCAGCAGCTTAGAGGCACAAGCGGGAAACGGCTATGGCTACACCTTC. The chain links TRBV7-9 to TRBJ1-2; D ambiguous. The CDR3 is 18 amino acids. Germline V gene lookup returns CDR1 SEHNR and CDR2 FQNEAQ (reference sequence).

About this clone itself: The same CDR3 arises from other DNA sequences in this sample as well. The V call is TRBV28, the J call TRBJ2-2, with TRBD1 matching 10 bases. The germline gives CDR1 MDHEN, CDR2 SYDVKM. Trimming took 6 bases from V and 9 from J; bases not matched to a gene: 7. CDR3 length equals 14 residues. CDR3 amino acids: CASRDGQGDRELFF. In DNA form, the CDR3 reads TGTGCCAGCAGAGATGGACAGGGGGACCGGGAGCTGTTTTTT.

The chain uses TRBV9 and TRBJ2-2; D call uncertain. In germline, CDR1 is SGDLS, CDR2 YYNGEE. This CDR3 is 14 amino acids long. Deletions cut 3 bases from V and 7 bases from J, with 13 bases between. The CDR3 DNA is TGTGCCAGCAGCGGACTTTACAACGGCGGGGAGCTGTTTTTT. As protein: CASSGLYNGGELFF.

This chain joins TRBV7-9 and TRBJ1-4; 11 bases line up with TRBD1. The CDR3 spans 15 residues. Trimming at V came to 5 bases and at J to 4 bases, leaving 3 bases not matched to a gene. Germline CDR1 and CDR2: SEHNR and FQNEAQ (reference sequence). The CDR3 loop reads CASSLGTGGNEKLFF. The CDR3 coding sequence is TGTGCCAGCAGCCTTGGGACAGGGGGTAATGAAAAACTGTTTTTT.

The chain recombines TRBV19 with TRBJ1-5; D is unresolved. The CDR3 covers 14 residues. Trimming stripped 10 bases from V and 2 bases from J, with 15 bases between. CDR1 and CDR2 (germline): LNHDA, SQIVND (reference sequence). The CDR3 here is CATHQVFGNQPQHF. The DNA for the CDR3 is TGTGCCACCCATCAGGTCTTCGGCAATCAGCCCCAGCATTTT. The variable domain in full, completed from reference TRBV19 and TRBJ1-5, reads DGGITQSPKYLFRKEGQNVTLSCEQNLNHDAMYWYRQDPGQGLRLIYYSQIVNDFQKGDIAEGYSVSREKKESFPLTVTSAQKNPTAFYLCATHQVFGNQPQHFGDGTRLSIL.

The chain recombines TRBV4-3 with TRBJ2-6; D is perhaps TRBD1 (5 bases). V lost 0 bases to trimming and J lost 5 bases, with 11 bases between them. CDR1 and CDR2 from the germline V gene are LGHNA and YSLEER. The CDR3 contains 16 residues. The DNA for the CDR3 is TGCGCCAGCAGCCAAGATAAACAGGAGTGGGCCAACGTCCTGACTTTC. The encoded protein is CASSQDKQEWANVLTF.

This sequence joins TRBV9 and TRBJ1-1; D ambiguous. V shed 4 bases and J shed 3 bases, with 10 bases lying between them. The V gene's germline CDR1 is SGDLS and CDR2 YYNGEE. The CDR3 is 13 residues long. The CDR3 spells CASSPSSDTEAFF. CDR3 nucleotides: TGTGCCAGCAGCCCCTCCTCAGACACTGAAGCTTTCTTT.

The chain employs TRBV11-3 and TRBJ2-7; 11 bases align to TRBD2. Germline loops: CDR1 SGHNT, CDR2 YENEEA. The CDR3 is 15 residues long. The ends lost 5 bases at V and 2 bases at J; junction bases unmatched: 5. CDR3 sequence: CASSMTSGVTYEQYF. As DNA, the CDR3 is TGTGCCAGCAGCATGACTAGCGGGGTAACCTACGAGCAGTACTTC.

CDR3 sequence reads: CSVRGRGMYNEQFF. CDR3 nucleotides: TGCAGCGTTCGGGGTCGGGGGATGTACAATGAGCAGTTCTTC. The chain joins TRBV29-1 to TRBJ2-1, with D maybe TRBD2 (6 bases). CDR1 is SQVTM and CDR2 is ANQGSEA in the germline V gene. The CDR3 has 14 amino acids. V dropped 5 bases and J dropped 4 bases, with 15 bases sitting between them.

The chain couples TRBV18 to TRBJ1-6, with D uncertain. CDR3 size: 14 residues. Trimming pared 2 bases from V and 8 bases from J, leaving 10 bases between. From germline, CDR1 is KGHSH and CDR2 LQKENI. The CDR3 region is CASSPNSSDSPLHF. CDR3 sequence (DNA): TGTGCCAGCTCACCAAACAGTTCGGATTCACCCCTCCACTTT.